Listed below are T cell receptor beta chains from one sample, sequenced in a study of T-cell memory formation after mild COVID-19. TCRdb processed the 5' RACE reads anew with MiXCR; each CDR3 protein has one entry. The sample shows about 350,000 distinct CDR3 sequences, roughly 14% of them seen only once. The sample comprised PBMCs or a T cell subset sorted from them (not recorded which). The receptors originated from a young man who had mild COVID-19 (a few samples of this study predate the infection). Cell type and time point are not known. CDR3s include the opening cysteine and the closing phenylalanine or tryptophan. The order of the fields is V gene, CDR3 length, clone size, J gene, D gene, CDR3 protein, CDR3 DNA. D genes are given only for firm matches. For some rows the clone size is stated as once, few or many, or as a class when expanded; others skip it.

TRBV14	15	NA	TRBJ2-3	NA	CASSQDWGGTDTQYF	TGTGCCAGCAGCCAGGACTGGGGCGGCACAGATACGCAGTATTTT
TRBV28	15	NA	TRBJ2-3	TRBD1	CASSSGTVSTDTQYF	TGTGCCAGCAGCTCCGGGACAGTTAGCACAGATACGCAGTATTTT
TRBV5-1	16	many	TRBJ2-2	NA	CASSLALGTITGELFF	TGCGCCAGCAGCTTGGCCTTAGGGACAATCACCGGGGAGCTGTTTTTT
TRBV4-1	19	few	TRBJ1-6	NA	CASSQDRGLRSSYNSPLHF	TGCGCCAGCAGCCAAGATCGCGGACTTCGGAGCTCCTATAATTCACCCCTCCACTTT
TRBV7-9	16	few	TRBJ1-4	NA	CASSLPPQGLDEKLFF	TGTGCCAGCAGCTTACCCCCACAGGGATTAGACGAAAAACTGTTTTTT
TRBV7-2	13	NA	TRBJ1-2	NA	CASTYREPLGYTF	TGTGCCAGTACCTACCGGGAGCCGTTAGGCTACACCTTC
TRBV30	12	few	TRBJ1-4	NA	CAWSVLREKLFF	TGTGCCTGGAGTGTATTGCGTGAAAAACTGTTTTTT
TRBV18	14	NA	TRBJ1-1	TRBD1	CASFPGQANTEAFF	TGTGCCAGCTTCCCCGGACAGGCGAACACTGAAGCTTTCTTT
TRBV5-1	16	NA	TRBJ1-2	NA	CASSWTPDRLNYGYTF	TGCGCCAGCAGCTGGACCCCCGACAGGCTCAACTATGGCTACACCTTC
TRBV29-1	12	NA	TRBJ2-3	NA	CSVYDRTDTQYF	TGCAGCGTTTACGACCGCACAGATACGCAGTATTTT
TRBV28	14	few	TRBJ1-2	TRBD1	CASSSGQLNYGYTF	TGTGCCAGCAGTTCGGGACAGCTTAACTATGGCTACACCTTC